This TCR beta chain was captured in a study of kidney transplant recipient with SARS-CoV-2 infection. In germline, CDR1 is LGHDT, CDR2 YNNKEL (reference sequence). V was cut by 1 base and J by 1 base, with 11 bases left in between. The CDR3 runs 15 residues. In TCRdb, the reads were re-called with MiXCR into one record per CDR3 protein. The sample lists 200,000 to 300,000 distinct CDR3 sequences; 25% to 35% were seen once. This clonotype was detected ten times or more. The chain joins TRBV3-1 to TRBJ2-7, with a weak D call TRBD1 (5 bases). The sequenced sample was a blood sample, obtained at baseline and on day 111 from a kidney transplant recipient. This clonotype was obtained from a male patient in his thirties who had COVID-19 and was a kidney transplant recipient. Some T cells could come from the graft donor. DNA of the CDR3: TGTGCCAGCAGCCAAGGGCCCGACAGTTCCTACGAGCAGTACTTC. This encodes CASSQGPDSSYEQYF.